Sequencing of this TCR beta chain was carried out in a study of blood T cell repertoires in COVID-19. The junction had 5 bases not matched to a gene; V was cut back by 4 bases and J by 7 bases. CDR3 length equals 14 residues. The V gene's germline CDR1 is KGHDR and CDR2 SFDVKD. Clones were read by immunoSEQ multiplex PCR, and TCRdb kept only the in-frame ones, dropping some. The sample yields 100,000 to 150,000 clones, roughly 74% seen once. This receptor was obtained from a man aged 55 to 69 with acute or convalescent COVID-19. The sample comprised peripheral blood. The genes are TRBV24-1 and TRBJ2-1; 8 nucleotides match TRBD2. The CDR3 DNA follows: TGTGCCACCAGTGACCGGGGGGGCCGGAATGAGCAGTTCTTC. Its translation: CATSDRGGRNEQFF.